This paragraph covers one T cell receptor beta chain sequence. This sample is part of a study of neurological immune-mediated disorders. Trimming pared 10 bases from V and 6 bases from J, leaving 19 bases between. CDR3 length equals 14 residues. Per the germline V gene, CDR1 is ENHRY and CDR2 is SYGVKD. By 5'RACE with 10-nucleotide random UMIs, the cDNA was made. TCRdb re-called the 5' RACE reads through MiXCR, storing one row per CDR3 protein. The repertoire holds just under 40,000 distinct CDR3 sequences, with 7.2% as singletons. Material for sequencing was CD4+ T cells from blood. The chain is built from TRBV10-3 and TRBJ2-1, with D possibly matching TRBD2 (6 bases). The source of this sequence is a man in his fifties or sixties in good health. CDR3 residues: CATEVAERGNEQFF. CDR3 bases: TGTGCCACCGAGGTAGCGGAGAGGGGCAATGAGCAGTTCTTC.